This T cell receptor (beta chain) is drawn from a study of T cell repertoires in cytomegalovirus infection. Study-level points and caveats: Dominant in the ex vivo response were TCR beta clonotypes restricted by HLA-C and specific for CMV. Carriers of CMV and the relevant HLA type were discriminated by public TCR beta frequency.

Germline V gene sequence: CDR1 SGHTA, CDR2 FQGTGA. V lost 3 bases, J lost 6 bases, and 8 bases lay in between. The length of the CDR3 is 12 residues. MiXCR, applied by TCRdb to the reads, yields one record per CDR3 protein. The table shows roughly 800,000 distinct CDR3 sequences, with almost 30% occurring only once. Remarks on this clonotype: What it binds is not known.

The receptor comes from a human donor in good health (CMV status not recorded). Some clones in this sample may be carry-over from other donors' samples. This sequence joins TRBV7-3 and TRBJ1-1; D gene unclear. The sample consisted of cultured CD8+ T cells from PBMCs, taken from culture after CMV antigen stimulation. CDR3 protein: CASSFLIPEAFF. The DNA for the CDR3 is TGTGCCAGCAGCTTTTTGATCCCTGAAGCTTTCTTT.